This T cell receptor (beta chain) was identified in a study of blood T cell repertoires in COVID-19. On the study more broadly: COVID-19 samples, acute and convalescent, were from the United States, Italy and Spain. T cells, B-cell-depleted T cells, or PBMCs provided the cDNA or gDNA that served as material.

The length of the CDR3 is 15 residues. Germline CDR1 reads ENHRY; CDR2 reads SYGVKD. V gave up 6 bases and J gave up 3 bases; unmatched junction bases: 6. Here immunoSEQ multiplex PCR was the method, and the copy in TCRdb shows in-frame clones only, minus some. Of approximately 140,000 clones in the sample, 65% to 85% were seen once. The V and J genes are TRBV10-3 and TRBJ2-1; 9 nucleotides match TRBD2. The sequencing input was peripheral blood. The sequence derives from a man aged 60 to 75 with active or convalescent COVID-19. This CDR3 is CAISRGSGSYNEQFF. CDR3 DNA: TGTGCCATCAGCCGTGGTAGCGGGAGCTACAATGAGCAGTTCTTC.